The 8 T cell receptor beta chains reported below all come from one sample, sequenced in a study of T cells expressing NK-cell markers. TCRdb reanalyzed the 5' RACE reads, giving one entry per CDR3 protein sequence and no DNA. The sample's table shows about 140,000 distinct CDR3 sequences. The sample comprised blood T cells: a sorted CD56 or NKG2C T cell subset, CD4+ or CD8+ T cells, or bulk PBMC T cells (not recorded which). Receptors were obtained from a man younger than 35 in good health.

The chain carries TRBV20-1 and TRBJ2-1. Looked up from germline, CDR1 is DFQATT and CDR2 is SNEGSKA (reference sequence). This CDR3 has 16 amino acids. CDR3 amino acids: CSARNFQTGLYNEQFF.

The chain combines TRBV7-9 with TRBJ1-1; the TCRdb call, TRBD1, lacks DNA for checking. The CDR3 loop spans 17 amino acids. Germline CDR1 and CDR2: SEHNR and FQNEAQ (reference sequence). The CDR3 sequence is CASSVTSDRGRVTEAFF.

This rearrangement joins TRBV24-1 to TRBJ2-2; as DNA is missing, the TRBD1 call by TCRdb cannot be tested. Germline lookup yields CDR1 KGHDR and CDR2 SFDVKD. This CDR3 contains 14 residues. The CDR3 loop is CATSDLSGAGELFF.

The V call is TRBV30, the J call TRBJ2-2. This CDR3 is 14 amino acids long. Germline V gives CDR1 GTSNPN, CDR2 SVGIG (reference sequence). CDR3 region: CAWSELATTGELFF.

This chain uses TRBV6-5 with TRBJ2-4. This CDR3 is 11 amino acids long. Germline CDR1 MNHEY, CDR2 SVGAGI. The CDR3 loop is CASSYSGLQYF.

The chain carries TRBV20-1 and TRBJ2-1; without DNA, the TCRdb call of TRBD2 cannot be checked. The CDR3 has 15 residues. The germline CDR1 and CDR2 sequences are DFQATT and SNEGSKA (reference sequence). The CDR3 loop reads CSADVAGPSRNEQFF.

The V gene is TRBV7-3, the J gene TRBJ2-7; TCRdb indicates TRBD1, and absent DNA this call remains unverified. This CDR3 region has 14 residues. Germline-derived CDR1 and CDR2 are SGHTA and FQGTGA. The CDR3 sequence is CASSLGPGVYEQYF.

The rearrangement links TRBV5-6 to TRBJ2-1; checking the TCRdb D call of TRBD2 is not possible without DNA. From germline, CDR1 is SGHDT and CDR2 YYEEEE. The CDR3 spans 13 residues. CDR3 sequence reads: CASESLVLNEQFF. Combining the CDR3 with reference TRBV5-6 and TRBJ2-1 gives the whole variable domain DAGVTQSPTHLIKTRGQQVTLRCSPKSGHDTVSWYQQALGQGPQFIFQYYEEEERQRGNFPDRFSGHQFPNYSSELNVNALLLGDSALYLCASESLVLNEQFFGPGTRLTVL.